This T cell receptor (beta chain) was identified in a study of PD-1 blockade in classical Hodgkin lymphoma. Time point described: cycle 4 day 1 (C4D1), after 6 weeks of nivolumab. Following autologous stem cell transplantation, relapse occurred in every patient, and exposure to brentuximab vedotin varied. Purification of CD4+ T cells from thawed PBMCs was performed via magnetic negative selection. From germline, CDR1 is MDHEN and CDR2 SYDVKM. This CDR3 region has 13 residues. Trimming took off 7 bases at V and 1 base at J, with 11 bases between the two ends. Using immunoSEQ multiplex PCR, the repertoire was profiled, and TCRdb retains in-frame clones only, with some absent. The repertoire consists of some 15,000 clones, with about nine tenths occurring once and the leading ten covering about 1%.

This TCR derives from a human donor with classical Hodgkin lymphoma. This rearrangement joins TRBV28 to TRBJ2-7; D ambiguous. Source: CD4+ T cells from blood, taken before the fourth cycle of nivolumab. The chain's CDR3 is CASNSPDSYEQYF. The CDR3, as DNA: TGTGCCAGCAACTCTCCAGATTCCTACGAGCAGTACTTC.